This passage covers 22 T cell receptor beta chains from one sample sequenced in a study of blood T cell repertoires in COVID-19. The assay was immunoSEQ multiplex PCR, and TCRdb's table has in-frame clones only and misses some. This table holds about 150,000 clones, about 83% found once. What was sequenced was peripheral blood. The receptors here all came from a man in his thirties or forties with COVID-19, enrolled during active disease.

V is TRBV28 and J is TRBJ1-5; D is unclear. CDR1 and CDR2 (germline): MDHEN, SYDVKM. The CDR3 totals 13 residues. The V end lost 7 bases, the J end lost 7 bases, and 14 bases lay between the germline ends. CDR3 in amino acids: CASTSAERQPQHF. The CDR3 bases are TGTGCCAGCACCTCAGCCGAGCGGCAGCCCCAGCATTTT.

The chain combines TRBV19 with TRBJ2-6; TRBD1 matches at 9 bases. V shed 4 bases, J shed 2 bases, and the junction held 6 bases outside the gene matches. The CDR3 is 17 residues long. Germline CDR1 and CDR2: LNHDA and SQIVND (reference sequence). CDR3 amino acids: CASSKGQGLAGANVLTF. The CDR3 DNA reads as TGTGCCAGTAGTAAGGGACAGGGTCTTGCTGGGGCCAACGTCCTGACTTTC.

This chain links TRBV10-3 with TRBJ1-2; possible D gene TRBD1, 6 bases. Germline CDR1 is ENHRY and CDR2 is SYGVKD. The CDR3 has 14 residues. The germline V and J ends were trimmed by 0 bases and 3 bases, with 8 bases remaining between them. The CDR3 DNA sequence: TGTGCCATCAGTGAGTCCAGGGGTGACTATGGCTACACCTTC. The encoded protein is CAISESRGDYGYTF.

The CDR3: CASSRLAGGLVSDTQYF. CDR3 DNA sequence: TGTGCCAGCAGCAGGCTAGCGGGAGGTCTTGTTAGCGATACGCAGTATTTT. The chain combines TRBV5-4 with TRBJ2-3; 11 nucleotides agree with TRBD2. With 4 bases clipped from V and 6 bases from J, the junction kept 13 bases outside the gene matches. Germline lookup yields CDR1 SGHNT and CDR2 YYREEE (reference sequence). This CDR3 contains 17 residues.

The rearrangement links TRBV5-6 to TRBJ2-7, with D perhaps matching TRBD2 (5 bases). The germline gives CDR1 SGHDT, CDR2 YYEEEE. There are 13 residues in the CDR3. V lost 7 bases and J 2 bases, leaving 13 bases between the germline ends. The CDR3 sequence is CASRSTGTYEQYF. CDR3 sequence (DNA): TGTGCCAGCCGTTCGACGGGAACCTACGAGCAGTACTTC.

This rearrangement joins TRBV25-1 to TRBJ1-1, with D possibly matching TRBD1 (6 bases). Germline CDR1 and CDR2: MGHDK and SYGVNS. The CDR3 consists of 13 residues. Trimming removed 4 bases at V and 11 bases at J, with 17 bases between. CDR3 nucleotides: TGTGCCAGCAGTGCGCCGAACAGGGTTGAGGCTTTCTTT. This translates into CASSAPNRVEAFF.

The rearrangement links TRBV6-5 to TRBJ1-1; 7 nucleotides line up with TRBD1. CDR1 MNHEY and CDR2 SVGAGI come from the germline V gene. CDR3 length: 11 amino acids. Losses at the gene ends were 6 bases for V and 9 bases for J; bases not matched to a gene: 4. CDR3 loop: CASRTTGKAFF. The CDR3 nucleotides are TGTGCCAGCAGGACGACAGGGAAAGCTTTCTTT.

This clone was detected only once. The chain joins TRBV19 to TRBJ1-3; D call uncertain. This CDR3 contains 15 residues. Germline CDR1 reads LNHDA; CDR2 reads SQIVND (reference sequence). V dropped 1 base and J dropped 0 bases, with 7 bases sitting between them. The CDR3 nucleotides are TGTGCCAGTAGTATAGCGGGAAACTCTGGAAACACCATATATTTT. Residues: CASSIAGNSGNTIYF.

The V call is TRBV7-2, the J call TRBJ2-4, with TRBD2 matching 11 bases. From germline, CDR1 is SGHTA and CDR2 FQGNSA. Trimming at V came to 5 bases and at J to 2 bases, leaving 5 bases not matched to a gene. The CDR3 spans 16 residues. CDR3 loop: CASSTTSGIPKNIQYF. CDR3 nucleotide sequence: TGTGCCAGCAGCACGACTAGCGGGATACCCAAAAACATTCAGTACTTC.

V usage is TRBV29-1 and J usage is TRBJ1-1; 7 bases are a match to TRBD1. CDR1 SQVTM and CDR2 ANQGSEA come from the germline V gene. There are 11 residues in the CDR3. The V and J ends lost 6 bases and 6 bases, in that order; junction bases with no gene match: 4. The CDR3: CSVEGTAEAFF. Written as DNA, the CDR3 is TGCAGCGTAGAGGGGACAGCTGAAGCTTTCTTT.

V gene TRBV6-5 combines with J gene TRBJ1-4, with D hard to call. Germline loops: CDR1 MNHEY, CDR2 SVGAGI. The V end was cut by 4 bases, the J end by 3 bases, with 12 bases between. The CDR3 is made up of 15 amino acids. CDR3 amino acids: CASSSPMGANEKLFF. The CDR3 DNA follows: TGTGCCAGCAGTTCCCCGATGGGAGCTAATGAAAAACTGTTTTTT.

This clone was detected only once. The rearrangement joins TRBV19 to TRBJ1-4, with D possibly TRBD1 on 5 matching bases. Germline values: CDR1 LNHDA, CDR2 SQIVND (reference sequence). Trimming stripped 7 bases from V and 4 bases from J, with 10 bases between. The length of the CDR3 is 13 residues. The chain's CDR3 is CASTRDFNEKLFF. The DNA for the CDR3 is TGTGCCAGTACCCGGGACTTTAATGAAAAACTGTTTTTT.

The V call is TRBV6-5, the J call TRBJ2-7; TRBD1 might be the D (5 bases). The CDR3 loop spans 14 amino acids. V shed 5 bases and J shed 3 bases, with 14 bases lying between them. Germline CDR1 MNHEY, CDR2 SVGAGI. DNA of the CDR3: TGTGCCAGCAGTCCGACAGCACAATTCTACGAGCAGTACTTC. As protein: CASSPTAQFYEQYF.

This clone has only a few counts. The chain joins TRBV19 to TRBJ1-5; 7 nucleotides agree with TRBD1. Germline V gene lookup returns CDR1 LNHDA and CDR2 SQIVND (reference sequence). V dropped 7 bases and J dropped 7; count of bases not matched to a gene: 7. This CDR3 comprises 13 residues. The CDR3: CASTKDRDQPQHF. As DNA, the CDR3 is TGTGCCAGTACCAAAGACAGGGACCAGCCCCAGCATTTT.

The genes are TRBV19 and TRBJ2-6, with D uncertain. The CDR3 extends over 15 amino acids. The germline V and J ends were trimmed by 4 bases and 4 bases, with 11 bases remaining between them. The V gene's germline CDR1 is LNHDA and CDR2 SQIVND (reference sequence). CDR3 protein: CASSNLASGANVLTF. DNA of the CDR3: TGTGCCAGTAGTAACCTGGCTTCAGGGGCCAACGTCCTGACTTTC.

The chain employs TRBV3-1 (or the pseudogene TRBV3-2) and TRBJ1-1, with D hard to call. V was clipped by 5 bases and J by 1 base, with 14 bases between them. Germline V gives CDR1 LGHDT, CDR2 YNNKEL (reference sequence). The CDR3 is 15 residues long. CDR3 loop: CASSTRRRQNTEAFF. The CDR3 DNA follows: TGTGCCAGCAGCACTCGCCGGCGGCAGAACACTGAAGCTTTCTTT.

The chain links TRBV19 to TRBJ1-5; 9 nucleotides align to TRBD1. CDR3 length equals 15 residues. In germline, CDR1 is LNHDA, CDR2 SQIVND (reference sequence). The V and J ends lost 7 bases and 2 bases, in that order; junction bases with no gene match: 6. CDR3: CASTLDRGRNQPQHF. As DNA, the CDR3 is TGTGCCAGTACCTTGGACAGGGGCCGCAATCAGCCCCAGCATTTT. The whole variable domain, remainder taken from reference TRBV19 and TRBJ1-5, is DGGITQSPKYLFRKEGQNVTLSCEQNLNHDAMYWYRQDPGQGLRLIYYSQIVNDFQKGDIAEGYSVSREKKESFPLTVTSAQKNPTAFYLCASTLDRGRNQPQHFGDGTRLSIL.

The chain has TRBV15 and TRBJ2-1, with D maybe TRBD1 (6 bases). The CDR3 is made up of 15 amino acids. Trimming took 0 bases from V and 1 from J, leaving 7 bases between them. Germline lookup yields CDR1 LNHNV and CDR2 YYDKDF (reference sequence). This chain's CDR3 is CATSRDRGSYNEQFF. CDR3 sequence (DNA): TGTGCCACCAGCAGAGACAGGGGATCCTACAATGAGCAGTTCTTC.

The CDR3 spells CASSLFAFGRTDTQYF. The CDR3 coding sequence is TGTGCCAGCAGTTTATTCGCCTTTGGGAGGACAGATACGCAGTATTTT. V gene TRBV28 combines with J gene TRBJ2-3, with a possible D match to TRBD2 (6 bases). Germline assignment: CDR1 MDHEN and CDR2 SYDVKM. Trimming stripped 1 base from V and 3 bases from J, with 14 bases between. CDR3 length: 16 amino acids.

V and J are TRBV7-6 and TRBJ1-3; D not resolved. This CDR3 contains 13 residues. The germline CDR1 and CDR2 sequences are SGHVS and FNYEAQ. The V and J ends lost 5 bases and 5 bases respectively, with 10 bases between them. CDR3 in DNA: TGTGCCAGCAGCCCCCACGAGAGAAACACCATATATTTT. Translating gives CASSPHERNTIYF.

V and J are TRBV9 and TRBJ2-7; D possibly corresponds to TRBD1 (5 bases). The CDR3 is 14 amino acids. V was trimmed by 0 bases and J by 5 bases, leaving 12 bases between them. CDR1 is SGDLS, CDR2 YYNGEE, per germline. The CDR3 DNA reads as TGTGCCAGCAGCGTAGAGTTTGAGGACAACGAGCAGTACTTC. Its translation: CASSVEFEDNEQYF.

The V call is TRBV4-1, the J call TRBJ2-1, with D possibly being TRBD2 (6 bases). Germline CDR1 is MGHRA and CDR2 is YSYEKL. V lost 8 bases and J lost 6, with 14 bases in between. The CDR3 has 13 residues. CDR3 loop: CASHRTGGNEQFF. CDR3 DNA: TGCGCCAGCCACCGAACCGGGGGCAATGAGCAGTTCTTC.